These T cell receptor beta chains were read from a single sample in a study of blood T cell repertoires in COVID-19. The table came from immunoSEQ multiplex PCR; TCRdb's copy has only in-frame clones and leaves some out. The data contain roughly 50,000 clones, 90% to 95% of them singletons. The sequenced material came from peripheral blood. These receptors came from a man in his fifties with acute or convalescent COVID-19. CDR3s include the opening cysteine and the closing phenylalanine or tryptophan. D genes are given only for firm matches.

V gene: TRBV5-5
D gene: -
J gene: TRBJ2-7
CDR3 protein: CASSLAYYEQYF

V gene: TRBV9
D gene: TRBD2
J gene: TRBJ2-7
CDR3 protein: CASSQTSGRALYEQYF

V gene: TRBV18
D gene: -
J gene: TRBJ2-3
CDR3 protein: CASSAGDTQYF

V gene: TRBV5-6
D gene: -
J gene: TRBJ2-2
CDR3 protein: CASSPVGLSTGELFF

V gene: TRBV6-5
D gene: -
J gene: TRBJ2-5
CDR3 protein: CASKREEGETQYF

V gene: TRBV3-1/TRBV3-2
D gene: TRBD2
J gene: TRBJ2-1
CDR3 protein: CASSYLQRGSSYNEQFF

V gene: TRBV5-1
D gene: TRBD2
J gene: TRBJ2-1
CDR3 protein: CASSLAGGTGNEQFF

V gene: TRBV6-6
D gene: TRBD1
J gene: TRBJ1-1
CDR3 protein: CASSYRDRGKTEAFF

V gene: TRBV30
D gene: TRBD1
J gene: TRBJ1-2
CDR3 protein: CAWRASGQGYGYTF

V gene: TRBV30
D gene: -
J gene: TRBJ1-1
CDR3 protein: CAWSEMMNTEAFF

V gene: TRBV5-5
D gene: -
J gene: TRBJ1-2
CDR3 protein: CASSLAGDSNYGYTF

V gene: TRBV2
D gene: -
J gene: TRBJ1-1
CDR3 protein: CASSMTESNTEAFF

V gene: TRBV3-1/TRBV3-2
D gene: -
J gene: TRBJ2-1
CDR3 protein: CASSQDDRTYNEQFF

V gene: TRBV7-9
D gene: TRBD1
J gene: TRBJ1-6
CDR3 protein: CASSLEGGGNSPLHF

V gene: TRBV6-5
D gene: -
J gene: TRBJ1-2
CDR3 protein: CASSSRYGYTF

V gene: TRBV6-4
D gene: -
J gene: TRBJ2-6
CDR3 protein: CASSDVASSGANVLTF

V gene: TRBV19
D gene: TRBD2
J gene: TRBJ2-6
CDR3 protein: CASSPGGLLNVLTF

V gene: TRBV7-8
D gene: TRBD2
J gene: TRBJ2-3
CDR3 protein: CASSPRLASTDTQYF

V gene: TRBV11-3
D gene: TRBD2
J gene: TRBJ2-1
CDR3 protein: CASSSVRYSGGGEQFF

V gene: TRBV21-1
D gene: -
J gene: TRBJ1-5
CDR3 protein: CASSKLAGNQPQHF

V gene: TRBV27
D gene: TRBD2
J gene: TRBJ2-1
CDR3 protein: CASSSEEGLEQFF

V gene: TRBV29-1
D gene: TRBD2
J gene: TRBJ2-3
CDR3 protein: CSVETSRLAGAGTQYF

V gene: TRBV6-5
D gene: TRBD1
J gene: TRBJ2-5
CDR3 protein: CASSITGASVETQYF

V gene: TRBV5-7
D gene: TRBD1
J gene: TRBJ1-1
CDR3 protein: CASSLGGTGFTEAFF

V gene: TRBV9
D gene: -
J gene: TRBJ2-3
CDR3 protein: CASSVGDSRTDTQYF

V gene: TRBV6-5
D gene: -
J gene: TRBJ1-2
CDR3 protein: CASSYDSGGYTF